This T cell receptor (beta chain) is from a study of T cell responses to AZD1222 COVID-19 vaccine. This CDR3 region has 17 residues. V was clipped by 0 bases and J by 1 base; unmatched bases: 9. CDR1 and CDR2 from the germline V gene are SGHRS and YFSETQ. The repertoire was sequenced with immunoSEQ multiplex PCR; TCRdb's copy has only in-frame clones and lacks some. The sample consists of 150,000 or so clones, 92% of them appearing once. The V call is TRBV5-1, the J call TRBJ1-2; TRBD1 matches 7 bases. This receptor was identified in an adult in good health. The material was peripheral blood, obtained on day 0 of AZD1222 vaccination. The CDR3 reads CASSLAGGQDFNYGYTF. The CDR3 DNA is TGCGCCAGCAGCTTGGCCGGTGGACAGGATTTTAACTATGGCTACACCTTC.